Listed here are 5 T cell receptor beta chains from one sample, sequenced in a study of beta chain features in type 1 diabetes (dated by TCRdb to between 2017 and 2018). Receptors were amplified or captured by the immunoSEQ multiplex PCR assay. All of the isolated RNA was reverse transcribed with the High Capacity cDNA Reverse Transcription Kit, so expressed TCRB transcripts were sequenced. TCRdb holds this immuneACCESS table with in-frame rearrangements only. Some clones are missing; in checked studies, unresolved V genes explain under half, and the rest has no known cause. The sample contains over 65,000 clones, 25% to 35% of them found a single time. The ten largest clones add up to 0.35% to 0.45% of the sample. Sequencing input: stem cell memory CD4+ T cells from blood. The intended sense of this specimen's cell subset or site label: stem cell-like memory CD4+ T cells. The receptors derive from a woman under 30 in good health.

This chain connects TRBV7-8 to TRBJ2-5; 13 nucleotides agree with TRBD2. The CDR3 sequence is 15 residues long. The germline gives CDR1 SGHVS, CDR2 FQNEAQ. Germline trimming cut 7 bases from V and 5 bases from J; bases unmatched to any gene: 7. CDR3 DNA: TGTGCCAGCACACGGACTAGCGGGAGTGGGGAGACCCAGTACTTC. It encodes CASTRTSGSGETQYF.

A few counts support this clone. The chain joins TRBV19 to TRBJ2-1; 7 bases align to TRBD2. CDR1 and CDR2 (germline): LNHDA, SQIVND (reference sequence). V lost 8 bases to trimming and J lost 2 bases; unmatched junction nucleotides: 6. This CDR3 is built from 14 residues. The CDR3 bases are TGTGCCAGTGCAGCGGGACGTGCCTACAATGAGCAGTTCTTC. Translated, it gives CASAAGRAYNEQFF. The variable domain in full, completed from reference TRBV19 and TRBJ2-1, reads DGGITQSPKYLFRKEGQNVTLSCEQNLNHDAMYWYRQDPGQGLRLIYYSQIVNDFQKGDIAEGYSVSREKKESFPLTVTSAQKNPTAFYLCASAAGRAYNEQFFGPGTRLTVL.

The table lists this clone with a few counts. V gene TRBV7-2 combines with J gene TRBJ2-3; TRBD1 matches 8 bases. This CDR3 has 15 residues. Germline CDR1 and CDR2: SGHTA and FQGNSA. The V gene end was trimmed by 5 bases and the J gene end by 0 bases; junction bases not matched to a gene: 4. The CDR3 spells CASSPDRASTDTQYF. In DNA form, the CDR3 reads TGTGCCAGCAGCCCGGACAGGGCCAGCACAGATACGCAGTATTTT.

The gene calls are TRBV27 and TRBJ2-7, with D possibly TRBD1 on 6 matching bases. Trimming removed 2 bases from V and 4 bases from J, with 9 bases in between. This CDR3 is 13 amino acids long. CDR1 and CDR2 (germline): MNHEY, SMNVEV (reference sequence). The CDR3 is CASSLQQGYEQYF. The CDR3 bases are TGTGCCAGCAGTTTACAACAGGGTTACGAGCAGTACTTC.

CDR3 loop: CASSLGSASGAYNEQFF. The DNA for the CDR3 is TGTGCCAGCAGCTTAGGGTCGGCTAGCGGGGCCTACAATGAGCAGTTCTTC. This chain uses TRBV7-2 with TRBJ2-1; 9 positions agree with TRBD2. There are 17 residues in the CDR3. The J segment lost 2 bases and the V segment lost 1 base, leaving 6 bases of the junction unmatched. The V gene's germline CDR1 is SGHTA and CDR2 FQGNSA.